These 3 T cell receptor beta chains originate from one sample sequenced in a study of shared clonotypes between healthy human individuals (dated by TCRdb to the early 2020s). Library preparation employed the immunoSEQ multiplex PCR assay. The clones in this table, taken by TCRdb from immuneACCESS, are in-frame only. Not every clone is retained; where verified, under half of the shortfall comes from an unresolved V gene, and the cause of the rest is unknown. The sample table holds more than 2,000,000 clones, of which approximately 94% were seen once. The ten largest account for over 0.12% of the sample. The sequencing sample was made of naive CD4+ T cells sorted from blood. In light of the paper, this sample's cell subset or site label describes: CD45RA+ positively selected. The source is a man between 18 and 29 years old in good health.

In its sample, this clone was seen a few times. The chain links TRBV19 to TRBJ1-5; D remains ambiguous. The CDR3 totals 13 residues. CDR1 LNHDA and CDR2 SQIVND come from the germline V gene (reference sequence). V was trimmed by 3 bases and J by 5 bases, leaving 8 bases between them. The DNA of the CDR3 is TGTGCCAGTAGTATGGACCGATATCAGCCCCAGCATTTT. Translation gives CASSMDRYQPQHF.

This sequence joins TRBV6-5 and TRBJ1-1; D remains unclear. Looked up from germline, CDR1 is MNHEY and CDR2 is SVGAGI. V lost 4 bases, J lost 2 bases, and 5 bases lay in between. The CDR3 runs to 12 residues. The CDR3 sequence: CASSWGNTEAFF. In nucleotides, the CDR3 is TGTGCCAGCAGTTGGGGTAACACTGAAGCTTTCTTT.

V and J are TRBV28 and TRBJ1-3; D gene ambiguous. CDR3 length equals 15 residues. V lost 0 bases to trimming and J lost 0 bases, with 6 bases between them. From germline, CDR1 is MDHEN and CDR2 SYDVKM. CDR3 in DNA: TGTGCCAGCAGTTTATGGGGCAGCTCTGGAAACACCATATATTTT. It codes for CASSLWGSSGNTIYF.